This T cell receptor (beta chain) was found in a study of technical replicates of blood from a handful of donors. The repertoire was sequenced with immunoSEQ multiplex PCR; TCRdb's copy has only in-frame clones and lacks some. The sample consists of over 50,000 clones, about 86% of them appearing once. The receptor was isolated from a human donor in good health. Some clones in this sample may be carry-over from other donors' samples. Material: PBMCs.

The CDR3 nucleotides read TGTGCCAGCAGCCAAAGAACAACTAGCGGGACAGATACGCAGTATTTT. It codes for CASSQRTTSGTDTQYF. The chain employs TRBV4-2 and TRBJ2-3; 9 positions agree with TRBD2. Germline lookup yields CDR1 LGHNA and CDR2 YNFKEQ. V lost 2 bases to trimming and J lost 3 bases; unmatched junction nucleotides: 6. CDR3 size: 16 residues.